This T cell receptor (beta chain) was sequenced in a study of blood T cells in healthy people across ages. General study points: Older age went with lower TCR beta diversity per million T cells, in a roughly linear way. Naive T cell percentage showed a strong correlation with TCR beta diversity. Changes seen in expanded clonotypes were possibly confounded by donor CMV status left unknown.

Samples each yielded at least 6 micrograms of total RNA. Sample-barcoded 5' priming and a J-beta primer mix drove a second PCR of roughly 7 to 11 cycles. Each CDR3 protein is one row after TCRdb ran MiXCR on the 5' RACE reads. The sample gives around 1,800,000 distinct CDR3 sequences, roughly two fifths of which show up once; 23% is in the top ten. The ends were cut back, 6 bases at V and 5 bases at J, with 17 bases in the middle. The germline gives CDR1 SGHDT, CDR2 YYEEEE. This CDR3 is 14 amino acids long. About this clonotype: Its antigen is currently unknown.

The clonotype originates from a human donor in good health. The V and J genes are TRBV5-6 and TRBJ1-2; D is unclear. The sample consisted of blood. The CDR3 region is CASTIGRAGYGYTF. Written as DNA, the CDR3 is TGTGCCAGCACTATTGGCCGGGCGGGGTATGGCTACACCTTC.